One sample yielded the 20 T cell receptor beta chains listed below, sequenced in a study of vaccination effects on CD4 cells after COVID-19. The protocol was immunoSEQ multiplex PCR, while the TCRdb copy is restricted to in-frame clones and leaves out a portion. The sample carries roughly 71,000 clones, approximately 80% recorded once. Their cognate antigens are unknown. Viral peptide pool expansion of antigen-specific CD4+ T cells preceded sequencing in the ViraFEST assay. After roughly 10 days in culture, the CD4+ T cells were isolated. The vaccine given was either BNT162b2 or mRNA-1273, in two doses. The sequences come from CD4+ T cells from PBMCs cultured with HCoV-229E spike peptides, collected after COVID-19 vaccination. These TCRs come from a human donor who received a COVID-19 vaccine.

The chain employs TRBV10-3 and TRBJ1-1; D uncertain. Between the trimmed V and J ends, which lost 1 base and 4 bases, there was a span of 4 bases. This CDR3 has 12 residues. Germline V gene lookup returns CDR1 ENHRY and CDR2 SYGVKD. The CDR3 nucleotides read TGTGCCATCAGTGAGTGGGGCACTGAAGCTTTCTTT. It translates to CAISEWGTEAFF.

In this sample, this clone turned up a few times. The chain links TRBV29-1 to TRBJ1-4; no definite D call. The CDR3 has 13 amino acids. Looked up from germline, CDR1 is SQVTM and CDR2 is ANQGSEA. Trimming cost V 4 bases and J 0 bases, with 6 bases left between them. The CDR3 coding sequence is TGCAGCGTTGGGGAACCAACTAATGAAAAACTGTTTTTT. Protein: CSVGEPTNEKLFF.

The chain combines TRBV5-4 with TRBJ1-1; the match to TRBD1 covers 7 bases. After removal of 5 bases from V and 1 base from J, the junction contained 5 bases not matched to a gene. CDR3 length equals 14 residues. Germline CDR1 is SGHNT and CDR2 is YYREEE (reference sequence). The chain's CDR3 is CASSPRQGNTEAFF. CDR3 nucleotide sequence: TGTGCCAGCAGTCCCCGACAGGGGAACACTGAAGCTTTCTTT.

This chain links TRBV6-5 with TRBJ1-2, with TRBD1 as a possible D gene (5 bases). Germline assignment: CDR1 MNHEY and CDR2 SVGAGI. The length of the CDR3 is 16 residues. Trimming stripped 2 bases from V and 1 base from J, with 14 bases between. The CDR3 is CASSYIRTGGNYGYTF. The CDR3 coding sequence is TGTGCCAGCAGTTACATTCGGACCGGGGGTAACTATGGCTACACCTTC.

The chain employs TRBV19 and TRBJ1-1; TRBD1 matches at 11 bases. The CDR3 length is 17 residues. J gave up 0 bases and V 5 bases, and 8 bases lay outside the gene matches. Germline-derived CDR1 and CDR2 are LNHDA and SQIVND (reference sequence). The CDR3 DNA reads TGTGCCAGTAGTCGTTGGACAGGGGGCTTGATGAACACTGAAGCTTTCTTT. Its translation: CASSRWTGGLMNTEAFF.

This chain uses TRBV2 with TRBJ1-2; D is unclear. Germline assignment: CDR1 SNHLY and CDR2 FYNNEI. V was pared by 11 bases and J by 0 bases, with 16 bases between. This CDR3 comprises 14 residues. The CDR3 spells CARRPRASNYGYTF. The CDR3 DNA reads as TGTGCCCGCCGGCCTAGGGCATCTAACTATGGCTACACCTTC.

The chain joins TRBV24-1 to TRBJ2-1; 7 bases are shared with TRBD2. The CDR3 has 16 residues. V lost 5 bases, J lost 0 bases, and 6 bases stayed unmatched. Germline CDR1 and CDR2: KGHDR and SFDVKD. CDR3 in DNA: TGTGCCACCAGTGTCAACGGGGGGAGCTCCTACAATGAGCAGTTCTTC. Translated: CATSVNGGSSYNEQFF.

V is TRBV7-8 and J is TRBJ1-2; no clear D gene. CDR1 is SGHVS and CDR2 is FQNEAQ in the germline V gene. Trimming took off 0 bases at V and 1 base at J, with 9 bases between the two ends. The CDR3 is made up of 15 amino acids. CDR3 sequence: CASSLAPQVNYGYTF. The CDR3 DNA follows: TGTGCCAGCAGCTTAGCGCCCCAGGTTAACTATGGCTACACCTTC.

V is TRBV18 and J is TRBJ2-5; the D is unclear. CDR1 KGHSH and CDR2 LQKENI come from the germline V gene. The V gene lost 2 bases and the J gene lost 1 base, with 11 bases spanning the gap. The CDR3 is 15 residues long. The CDR3: CASSPGSAVQETQYF. CDR3 DNA: TGTGCCAGCTCACCAGGATCGGCAGTCCAAGAGACCCAGTACTTC.

The chain couples TRBV19 to TRBJ2-2, with D possibly matching TRBD2 (6 bases). V dropped 6 bases and J dropped 3 bases, with 11 bases sitting between them. The CDR3 spans 14 residues. Germline V gene data show CDR1 as LNHDA and CDR2 as SQIVND (reference sequence). CDR3: CASRGGGYTGELFF. For the CDR3, the DNA is TGTGCCAGTAGGGGTGGGGGGTACACCGGGGAGCTGTTTTTT.

The genes are TRBV24-1 and TRBJ2-3; D perhaps matches TRBD2 (7 bases). This CDR3 spans 15 amino acids. CDR1 is KGHDR and CDR2 is SFDVKD in the germline V gene. The V and J ends lost 2 bases and 5 bases respectively, with 13 bases between them. The DNA for the CDR3 is TGTGCCACCAGTGATTCCAGGGGAGGGAAAGATACGCAGTATTTT. The encoded protein is CATSDSRGGKDTQYF.

This chain uses TRBV28 with TRBJ2-7; D not resolved. Trimming removed 3 bases from V and 3 bases from J, with 9 bases in between. This CDR3 spans 13 amino acids. Germline V gives CDR1 MDHEN, CDR2 SYDVKM. The CDR3: CASSLSRGYEQYV. The CDR3 DNA follows: TGTGCCAGCAGTTTGAGCCGTGGCTACGAGCAGTACGTC.

The V call is TRBV18, the J call TRBJ1-4; weak D call: TRBD1 (5 bases). The CDR3 covers 14 residues. Germline assignment: CDR1 KGHSH and CDR2 LQKENI. Trimming removed 5 bases at V and 8 bases at J, with 15 bases between. CDR3 residues: CASSIIQGVEKLFF. In nucleotides, the CDR3 is TGTGCCAGCTCAATTATCCAAGGGGTGGAAAAACTGTTTTTT.

The chain is built from TRBV5-1 and TRBJ1-1, with 7 bases matching TRBD1. This CDR3 comprises 15 residues. Per the germline V gene, CDR1 is SGHRS and CDR2 is YFSETQ. V gave up 2 bases and J gave up 1 base; unmatched junction bases: 5. The DNA for the CDR3 is TGCGCCAGCAGCTTTACCGGGACAGAGAACACTGAAGCTTTCTTT. Protein sequence: CASSFTGTENTEAFF.

The CDR3 loop reads CASSVIRVGFSGANVLTF. The DNA for the CDR3 is TGTGCCAGCAGTGTTATCAGGGTTGGCTTTTCTGGGGCCAACGTCCTGACTTTC. The genes are TRBV6-1 and TRBJ2-6; perhaps TRBD1 as D (5 bases). V lost 4 bases and J 1 base, leaving 17 bases between the germline ends. Germline CDR1 is MNHNS and CDR2 is SASEGT. The CDR3 sequence is 18 residues long.

The chain links TRBV19 to TRBJ1-4, with D possibly matching TRBD1 (6 bases). Germline CDR1 LNHDA, CDR2 SQIVND (reference sequence). This CDR3 has 17 amino acids. The V gene lost 4 bases and the J gene lost 5 bases, with 20 bases spanning the gap. CDR3 coding DNA: TGTGCCAGTAGTACCCAAGGGAGGACAGTATTAAATGAAAAACTGTTTTTT. Its translation: CASSTQGRTVLNEKLFF.

J is TRBJ1-1 and V is TRBV6-1; D call uncertain. Trimming pared 1 base from V and 3 bases from J, leaving 6 bases between. CDR3 length: 13 amino acids. Germline CDR1 is MNHNS and CDR2 is SASEGT. For the CDR3, the DNA is TGTGCCAGCAGTGAAGGGAGACACACTGAAGCTTTCTTT. Translating gives CASSEGRHTEAFF.

The chain recombines TRBV19 with TRBJ2-2; 7 bases fit TRBD2. Germline CDR1 is LNHDA and CDR2 is SQIVND (reference sequence). This CDR3 contains 16 residues. After removal of 1 base from V and 1 base from J, the junction contained 3 bases not matched to a gene. The CDR3 sequence is CASSIGGGGNTGELFF. Here the CDR3 DNA reads TGTGCCAGTAGTATAGGAGGCGGGGGGAACACCGGGGAGCTGTTTTTT.

J is TRBJ1-1 and V is TRBV3-1 (or the pseudogene TRBV3-2); D not certain. Germline V gene data show CDR1 as LGHDT and CDR2 as YNNKEL (reference sequence). This CDR3 comprises 11 residues. Trimming cost V 3 bases and J 8 bases, with 7 bases left between them. CDR3 DNA sequence: TGTGCCAGCAGCCATTTTTGGGAAGCTTTCTTT. Translated, it gives CASSHFWEAFF.

The genes are TRBV5-8 and TRBJ1-4, with TRBD1 matching over 9 bases. CDR1 and CDR2 from the germline V gene are SGHTS and YDEGEE. V shed 4 bases, J shed 4 bases, and the junction held 5 bases outside the gene matches. This CDR3 contains 15 residues. Written as DNA, the CDR3 is TGTGCCAGCAGCGTGGGACAGGGCATTAATGAAAAACTGTTTTTT. Encoded protein: CASSVGQGINEKLFF.